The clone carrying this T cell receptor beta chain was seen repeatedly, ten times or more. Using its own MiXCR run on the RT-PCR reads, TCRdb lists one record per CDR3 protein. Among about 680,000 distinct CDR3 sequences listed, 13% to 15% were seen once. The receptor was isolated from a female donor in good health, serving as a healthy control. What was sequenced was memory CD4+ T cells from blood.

The CDR3 DNA reads TGTGCCAGCAGCCAAGATGCCCGGGGGGGCGGGGATACGCAGTATTTT. Translated, it gives CASSQDARGGGDTQYF. The chain employs TRBV4-2 and TRBJ2-3; 8 positions match TRBD2. After removal of 0 bases from V and 6 bases from J, the junction contained 8 bases not matched to a gene. Germline V CDR1 and CDR2: LGHNA, YNFKEQ. The CDR3 spans 16 residues.